The clone carrying this TCR beta chain was seen just once. The data were produced by immunoSEQ multiplex PCR, yet TCRdb's version contains in-frame clones alone and is incomplete. The table shows roughly 27,000 clones, with around 94% occurring only once. This entry is derived from a study of T cell changes during pregnancy in multiple sclerosis. Trimming shortened V by 1 base and J by 0 bases, and 7 bases separated the two germline ends. Germline V gene lookup returns CDR1 SGHAT and CDR2 FQDESV (reference sequence). The CDR3 covers 14 residues. The rearrangement links TRBV11-1 to TRBJ2-7; no reliable D call. This clonotype was obtained from a female donor with multiple sclerosis, enrolled in a pregnancy study. Sequences were derived from CD4+ T cells from peripheral blood mononuclear cells, sampled in the first trimester of pregnancy. CDR3 loop: CASSLDFSSYEQYF. The CDR3 nucleotides are TGTGCCAGCAGCTTAGATTTTAGCTCCTACGAGCAGTACTTC.